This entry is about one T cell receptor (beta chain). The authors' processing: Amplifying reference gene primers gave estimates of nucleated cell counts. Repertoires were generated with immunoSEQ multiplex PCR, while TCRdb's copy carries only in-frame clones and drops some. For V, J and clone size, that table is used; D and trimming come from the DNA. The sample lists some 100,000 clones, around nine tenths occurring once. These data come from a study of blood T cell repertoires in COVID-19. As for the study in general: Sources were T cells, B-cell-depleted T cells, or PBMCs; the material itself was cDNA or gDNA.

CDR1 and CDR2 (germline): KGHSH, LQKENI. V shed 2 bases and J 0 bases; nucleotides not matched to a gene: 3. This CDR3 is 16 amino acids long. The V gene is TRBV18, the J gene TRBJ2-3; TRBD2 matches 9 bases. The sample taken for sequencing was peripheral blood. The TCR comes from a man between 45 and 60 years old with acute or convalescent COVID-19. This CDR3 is CASSPTSGSSTDTQYF. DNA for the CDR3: TGTGCCAGCTCACCAACTAGCGGGTCTAGCACAGATACGCAGTATTTT.